What follows are 10 T cell receptor beta chains derived from one specimen sequenced in a study of T cell responses to AZD1222 COVID-19 vaccine. TCRdb keeps only in-frame clones here, not all; method: immunoSEQ multiplex PCR. This table has about 89,000 clones, around 91% appearing once. The sample was peripheral blood, taken 28 days after the second AZD1222 dose. All receptors come from an adult who received the AZD1222 COVID-19 vaccine.

The CDR3 nucleotides read TGTGCCAGCAGAGGGACAGGGGCTGGAAACACCATATATTTT. Protein: CASRGTGAGNTIYF. The V call is TRBV28, the J call TRBJ1-3; the match to TRBD1 covers 10 bases. The germline V gene encodes CDR1 MDHEN and CDR2 SYDVKM. The CDR3 covers 14 residues. Trimming cost V 6 bases and J 2 bases; bases outside gene matches: 1.

This sequence joins TRBV6-5 and TRBJ2-7; D could derive from TRBD1 or TRBD2 (6 bases each). The V gene lost 3 bases and the J gene lost 2 bases, with 14 bases spanning the gap. There are 15 residues in the CDR3. Germline loops: CDR1 MNHEY, CDR2 SVGAGI. CDR3 region: CASSYSGGTTYEQYF. As DNA, the CDR3 is TGTGCCAGCAGTTATAGCGGCGGGACAACCTACGAGCAGTACTTC.

The chain recombines TRBV28 with TRBJ1-5; 9 bases align to TRBD1. V was clipped by 6 bases and J by 7 bases; unmatched bases: 7. This CDR3 has 14 amino acids. In germline, CDR1 is MDHEN, CDR2 SYDVKM. DNA of the CDR3: TGTGCCAGCAGCTCTACAGGGGGCGAACAGCCCCAGCATTTT. Translating gives CASSSTGGEQPQHF. Using reference TRBV28 and TRBJ1-5 for the parts outside the CDR3, the full variable domain is DVKVTQSSRYLVKRTGEKVFLECVQDMDHENMFWYRQDPGLGLRLIYFSYDVKMKEKGDIPEGYSVSREKKERFSLILESASTNQTSMYLCASSSTGGEQPQHFGDGTRLSIL.

The J gene is TRBJ1-2, the V gene TRBV9, with unresolved D. This CDR3 has 14 amino acids. Germline assignment: CDR1 SGDLS and CDR2 YYNGEE. Trimming removed 3 bases at V and 6 bases at J, with 15 bases between. The CDR3 DNA follows: TGTGCCAGCAGCGAGAGAGAGAGGCAGGATGGCTACACCTTC. Translation gives CASSERERQDGYTF.

The V gene is TRBV6-5, the J gene TRBJ1-2; D is ambiguous. The CDR3 extends over 15 amino acids. Trimming left V 2 bases short and J 1 base short, with 11 bases between. CDR1 and CDR2 (germline): MNHEY, SVGAGI. CDR3 nucleotide sequence: TGTGCCAGCAGTTACGCACGTCAAGATAACTATGGCTACACCTTC. It specifies CASSYARQDNYGYTF.

V and J are TRBV5-1 and TRBJ1-1; D is uncertain. This CDR3 contains 14 residues. Trimming pared 0 bases from V and 3 bases from J, leaving 9 bases between. CDR1 and CDR2 (germline): SGHRS, YFSETQ. Here the CDR3 DNA reads TGCGCCAGCAGCTTGGGAGACGGATACACTGAAGCTTTCTTT. This gives the protein CASSLGDGYTEAFF.

This sequence joins TRBV12-3 or TRBV12-4 and TRBJ1-2; D is unclear. This CDR3 contains 13 residues. Trimming removed 6 bases from V and 10 bases from J, with 18 bases in between. CDR3 nucleotides: TGTGCCAGCAGCCTCTCTGTCCTCTCCGTCTACACCTTC. Translation: CASSLSVLSVYTF.

This rearrangement joins TRBV2 to TRBJ1-1, with a weak D call TRBD1 (5 bases). V was trimmed by 5 bases and J by 3 bases, leaving 10 bases between them. Germline V gene sequence: CDR1 SNHLY, CDR2 FYNNEI. The CDR3 runs 13 residues. Written as DNA, the CDR3 is TGTGCCAGCAGTATCGGGACGCACACTGAAGCTTTCTTT. It codes for CASSIGTHTEAFF. Variable domain in full (rest from reference TRBV2 and TRBJ1-1): EPEVTQTPSHQVTQMGQEVILRCVPISNHLYFYWYRQILGQKVEFLVSFYNNEISEKSEIFDDQFSVERPDGSNFTLKIRSTKLEDSAMYFCASSIGTHTEAFFGQGTRLTVV.

The V gene is TRBV7-9, the J gene TRBJ2-5; 11 bases fit TRBD2. V was pared by 4 bases and J by 10 bases, with 11 bases of the junction left unmatched. The CDR3 loop spans 15 amino acids. Germline assignment: CDR1 SEHNR and CDR2 FQNEAQ (reference sequence). Here the CDR3 reads CASSSTSGALGSQYF. Written as DNA, the CDR3 is TGTGCCAGCAGCTCGACTAGCGGGGCACTTGGGAGCCAGTACTTC.

The rearrangement joins TRBV19 to TRBJ1-2; a possible D gene is TRBD1 (5 bases). The CDR3 runs to 16 residues. The V end was cut by 2 bases, the J end by 6 bases, with 19 bases between. Germline CDR1 reads LNHDA; CDR2 reads SQIVND (reference sequence). DNA for the CDR3: TGTGCCAGTAGTATACAGGGAGGGGCGCTCAGGGATGGCTACACCTTC. This encodes CASSIQGGALRDGYTF.